The 21 T cell receptor beta chains below all came from one sample that was sequenced in a study of T cells after yellow fever vaccination. MiXCR, run by TCRdb on the 5' RACE reads, gives a single entry per CDR3 protein. Of 400,000 to 450,000 distinct CDR3 sequences listed, about 17% were seen once; the top ten hold over 15%. This material consisted of PBMCs, taken before the yellow fever booster vaccination. The origin of the receptors is a man younger than 35 who received the YFV17D yellow fever vaccine.

The gene calls are TRBV4-3 and TRBJ2-5, with 16 bases aligning to TRBD2. V lost 4 bases and J lost 2; bases outside the gene matches: 13. Germline CDR1 reads LGHNA; CDR2 reads YSLEER. This CDR3 has 20 amino acids. DNA of the CDR3: TGCGCCAGCAGCCGACAGTTGGGACTAGCGGGGGGGACGGGGCAAGAGACCCAGTACTTC. Amino acid sequence: CASSRQLGLAGGTGQETQYF.

This clonotype occurred many times. This chain joins TRBV3-1 and TRBJ2-7; TRBD2 agrees at 10 bases. Trimming cost V 7 bases and J 5 bases; bases outside gene matches: 14. CDR1 and CDR2 (germline): LGHDT, YNNKEL (reference sequence). The CDR3 length is 16 residues. The CDR3, as DNA: TGTGCCAGCAACCCGTCGTATAGCGGGGGGCCGCACGAGCAGTACTTC. Protein product: CASNPSYSGGPHEQYF.

This clonotype was seen a handful of times. This chain uses TRBV6-5 with TRBJ2-3, with D perhaps TRBD1 or TRBD2 (5 bases each). The germline CDR1 and CDR2 sequences are MNHEY and SVGAGI. Trimming pared 7 bases from V and 3 bases from J, leaving 17 bases between. CDR3 length: 15 residues. CDR3 residues: CASTLIFGGTDTQYF. The CDR3 bases are TGTGCCAGCACCCTTATATTTGGGGGAACAGATACGCAGTATTTT.

The CDR3 sequence is CASSQVRTGMSDEQFF. The CDR3 DNA reads as TGTGCCAGCAGCCAAGTCCGGACAGGGATGTCGGATGAGCAGTTCTTC. The chain couples TRBV14 to TRBJ2-1, with 8 bases fitting TRBD1. Unmatched junction bases numbered 10, after V lost 1 base and J lost 8 bases. CDR1 and CDR2 from the germline V gene are SGHDN and FVKESK. This CDR3 is built from 16 residues.

This clonotype occurred a few times. The chain employs TRBV18 and TRBJ1-3; D possibly corresponds to TRBD1 (6 bases). Germline V gives CDR1 KGHSH, CDR2 LQKENI. V lost 3 bases and J 2 bases, leaving 11 bases between the germline ends. The CDR3 consists of 15 residues. CDR3 coding DNA: TGTGCCAGCTCACCGGACAGACTCACTGGAAACACCATATATTTT. Its translation is CASSPDRLTGNTIYF.

This clonotype has a handful of counts. The CDR3: CASTLSYNEQFF. The CDR3, as DNA: TGTGCCAGCACCCTATCCTACAATGAGCAGTTCTTC. The chain links TRBV12-3 or TRBV12-4 to TRBJ2-1; D not certain. The V end lost 7 bases, the J end lost 1 base, and 5 bases lay between the germline ends. The CDR3 loop spans 12 amino acids.

The chain is built from TRBV5-5 and TRBJ2-4; 9 bases line up with TRBD2. The CDR3 has 17 residues. With 5 bases clipped from V and 1 base from J, the junction kept 10 bases outside the gene matches. The germline gives CDR1 SGHKS, CDR2 YYEKEE (reference sequence). The CDR3 DNA is TGTGCCAGCAGGCTGGGCGGGGGGGTACCCGCCAAAAACATTCAGTACTTC. Amino acid sequence: CASRLGGGVPAKNIQYF.

This clonotype showed up just a few times. The chain employs TRBV7-2 and TRBJ2-1; D remains unclear. This CDR3 comprises 13 residues. Germline values: CDR1 SGHTA, CDR2 FQGNSA. V gave up 3 bases and J gave up 5 bases, with 8 bases separating them. The CDR3 nucleotides read TGTGCCAGCAGCTTCGGTCCAGACAATGAGCAGTTCTTC. This codes for CASSFGPDNEQFF. Full variable domain (outside the CDR3, taken from reference TRBV7-2 and TRBJ2-1): GAGVSQSPSNKVTEKGKDVELRCDPISGHTALYWYRQSLGQGLEFLIYFQGNSAPDKSGLPSDRFSAERTGGSVSTLTIQRTQQEDSAVYLCASSFGPDNEQFFGPGTRLTVL.

This clonotype has more than one count but fewer than ten. The chain uses TRBV7-2 and TRBJ2-6; a possible D gene is TRBD1 (5 bases). This CDR3 region has 16 residues. Germline V CDR1 and CDR2: SGHTA, FQGNSA. V shed 2 bases and J shed 8 bases, with 16 bases lying between them. The CDR3 DNA is TGTGCCAGCAGCTTAAATCGTTGGCAGGGATCCAACGTCCTGACTTTC. This translates into CASSLNRWQGSNVLTF.

This clonotype came up a few times. The gene calls are TRBV10-2 and TRBJ2-3, with TRBD2 matching over 7 bases. The CDR3 spans 18 residues. The germline CDR1 and CDR2 sequences are WSHSY and SAAADI. With 1 base clipped from V and 1 base from J, the junction kept 11 bases outside the gene matches. DNA for the CDR3: TGCGCCAGCAGTGAGTTTAGCCTGGGGAGCGGGGGCACAGATACGCAGTATTTT. Translation: CASSEFSLGSGGTDTQYF.

The genes are TRBV29-1 and TRBJ1-4; D is unresolved. Germline V gene sequence: CDR1 SQVTM, CDR2 ANQGSEA. The CDR3 consists of 12 residues. The V end lost 7 bases, the J end lost 7 bases, and 13 bases lay between the germline ends. As DNA, the CDR3 is TGCAGCGGGGCCCTGTGGGGTGAAAAACTGTTTTTT. This sequence encodes CSGALWGEKLFF. The whole variable domain, filled in from reference TRBV29-1 and TRBJ1-4, reads SAVISQKPSRDICQRGTSLTIQCQVDSQVTMMFWYRQQPGQSLTLIATANQGSEATYESGFVIDKFPISRPNLTFSTLTVSNMSPEDSSIYLCSGALWGEKLFFGSGTQLSVL.

This clonotype was observed a single time. CDR3 protein: CASSYGGGGGGYTF. The CDR3 nucleotides read TGTGCCAGCAGTTACGGGGGGGGAGGTGGTGGCTACACCTTC. V is TRBV6-5 and J is TRBJ1-2; tentatively, D is TRBD1 (5 bases). V was trimmed by 2 bases and J by 7 bases, leaving 14 bases between them. This CDR3 contains 14 residues. CDR1 and CDR2 (germline): MNHEY, SVGAGI.

The chain links TRBV12-3 or TRBV12-4 to TRBJ1-6, with D possibly TRBD1 on 6 matching bases. Trimming removed 1 base at V and 2 bases at J, with 9 bases between. CDR3 length equals 16 residues. CDR3 sequence reads: CASSLGGAAYNSPLHF. The CDR3 bases are TGTGCCAGCAGTTTAGGGGGGGCTGCCTATAATTCACCCCTCCACTTT.

The chain links TRBV2 to TRBJ2-7, with D possibly being TRBD1 (5 bases). V was cut by 3 bases and J by 0 bases, with 9 bases left in between. Germline CDR1 and CDR2: SNHLY and FYNNEI. CDR3 size: 14 residues. The CDR3 loop reads CASSEQGLSYEQYV. CDR3 in DNA: TGTGCCAGCAGTGAGCAGGGTCTCTCCTACGAGCAGTACGTC.

The chain joins TRBV29-1 to TRBJ1-1; 7 nucleotides align to TRBD1. Germline V gene data show CDR1 as SQVTM and CDR2 as ANQGSEA. V lost 5 bases and J lost 3; bases outside the gene matches: 9. CDR3 length equals 14 residues. In nucleotides, the CDR3 is TGCAGCGTTACATTCGGACAGGCGGACACTGAAGCTTTCTTT. Protein product: CSVTFGQADTEAFF.

This rearrangement joins TRBV5-1 to TRBJ1-1, with D hard to call. This CDR3 contains 15 residues. Germline assignment: CDR1 SGHRS and CDR2 YFSETQ. Between the trimmed V and J ends, which lost 3 bases and 1 base, there was a span of 13 bases. Written as DNA, the CDR3 is TGCGCCAGCAGCTCGATCGGACCCGCGAACACTGAAGCTTTCTTT. Amino acid sequence: CASSSIGPANTEAFF.

The chain employs TRBV15 and TRBJ1-6; TRBD1 agrees at 7 bases. In germline, CDR1 is LNHNV, CDR2 YYDKDF (reference sequence). The CDR3 sequence is 15 residues long. The V gene end was trimmed by 1 base and the J gene end by 8 bases; junction bases not matched to a gene: 5. CDR3: CATSRVIRGDSPLHF. The CDR3 DNA reads as TGTGCCACCAGCAGAGTTATCAGGGGGGATTCACCCCTCCACTTT.

This clonotype was seen a handful of times. The V and J genes are TRBV27 and TRBJ1-1; weak D call: TRBD1 (6 bases). The CDR3 has 14 amino acids. Trimming removed 5 bases from V and 1 base from J, with 11 bases in between. CDR1 MNHEY and CDR2 SMNVEV come from the germline V gene (reference sequence). The CDR3 DNA follows: TGTGCCAGCAGTCGGGGACAATGGAACACTGAAGCTTTCTTT. Translation gives CASSRGQWNTEAFF.

J is TRBJ2-5 and V is TRBV7-3, with D perhaps matching TRBD1 or TRBD2 (5 bases each). From germline, CDR1 is SGHTA and CDR2 FQGTGA. The V and J ends lost 5 bases and 7 bases respectively, with 17 bases between them. CDR3 length: 14 amino acids. The CDR3 loop is CASSPKGTPGTQYF. CDR3 in DNA: TGTGCCAGCAGCCCAAAAGGGACCCCCGGGACCCAGTACTTC.

This clonotype appeared once. This rearrangement joins TRBV27 to TRBJ2-7; a possible D gene is TRBD1 (5 bases). Germline lookup yields CDR1 MNHEY and CDR2 SMNVEV (reference sequence). V lost 6 bases to trimming and J lost 3 bases, with 15 bases between them. This CDR3 region has 14 residues. CDR3 bases: TGTGCCAGCAGCCCTCGTAGGGGTGGCTACGAGCAGTACTTC. This gives the protein CASSPRRGGYEQYF.

This clonotype came up a few times. V usage is TRBV7-2 and J usage is TRBJ2-5; D remains unclear. V was pared by 6 bases and J by 5 bases, with 13 bases between. The CDR3 runs 13 residues. The germline V gene has CDR1 SGHTA and CDR2 FQGNSA. DNA for the CDR3: TGTGCCAGCAGTCGGACGCTATTGGAGACCCAGTACTTC. Residues: CASSRTLLETQYF.